A selection of T cell receptor beta chains follows, all from one sample in a study of T-cell memory formation after mild COVID-19. TCRdb itself ran the 5' RACE reads through MiXCR, one entry per CDR3 protein. The sample comprises around 250,000 distinct CDR3 sequences, more than 8% of which are singletons, and 20% to 25% rests with the top ten. Sequencing input: PBMCs or a T cell subset sorted from them (not recorded which). These receptor sequences come from a man younger than 30 who had mild COVID-19 (a few samples of this study predate the infection). Cell type and time point are not known. The CDR3 runs from the conserved cysteine through the conserved F or W. Fields, in order: clone size, D gene, V gene, J gene, CDR3 protein, CDR3 DNA. D genes are given only for firm matches. Part of the rows lack a size; the others show once, few, many or a class for expanded clones.

few	-	TRBV7-6	TRBJ2-5	CASSPRSGVRETQYF	TGTGCCAGCAGCCCAAGGTCGGGGGTACGGGAGACCCAGTACTTC
few	-	TRBV24-1	TRBJ2-6	CATSDYRSGANVLTF	TGTGCCACCAGTGATTACCGCTCTGGGGCCAACGTCCTGACTTTC
-	-	TRBV6-5	TRBJ2-5	CASRPGKRQETQYF	TGTGCCAGCAGGCCAGGGAAGCGGCAAGAGACCCAGTACTTC
few	-	TRBV7-8	TRBJ2-5	CASSYLHLDPQETQYF	TGTGCCAGCAGCTATTTACACCTGGACCCTCAAGAGACCCAGTACTTC
-	-	TRBV7-9	TRBJ2-3	CASSLVVQQTQYF	TGTGCCAGCAGCTTAGTTGTGCAACAAACGCAGTATTTT
few	TRBD2	TRBV7-8	TRBJ2-5	CASSMVAAGGGETQYF	TGTGCCAGCAGTATGGTAGCAGCGGGGGGCGGCGAGACCCAGTACTTC
-	-	TRBV10-1	TRBJ2-1	CASSESILAHEQFF	TGCGCCAGCAGTGAGTCTATCTTAGCCCATGAGCAGTTCTTC
-	-	TRBV20-1	TRBJ1-2	CSASVQEAGYTF	TGCAGTGCTAGTGTACAGGAGGCGGGCTACACCTTC
-	-	TRBV4-2	TRBJ1-3	CASSQAFAELGNTIYF	TGTGCCAGCAGCCAAGCTTTCGCGGAACTCGGAAACACCATATATTTT
few	-	TRBV4-3	TRBJ2-7	CASSPRGGAEQYF	TGCGCCAGCAGCCCCCGGGGCGGTGCCGAGCAGTACTTC
-	TRBD1	TRBV2	TRBJ2-5	CASSDWTGGTETQYF	TGTGCCAGCAGTGATTGGACAGGGGGCACGGAGACCCAGTACTTC